Below, 21 T cell receptor beta chains from the same sample are listed, as sequenced in a study of blood T cell repertoires in COVID-19. TCRdb's copy holds only in-frame clones and misses some; the assay was immunoSEQ multiplex PCR. Among about 140,000 clones listed, around 87% were seen once. The sequenced sample was peripheral blood. The source is a human donor in a cohort sampled during active COVID-19.

The V and J genes are TRBV7-9 and TRBJ1-1; unclear D gene. Germline V gives CDR1 SEHNR, CDR2 FQNEAQ (reference sequence). V was pared by 2 bases and J by 1 base, with 11 bases between. This CDR3 has 15 amino acids. CDR3 protein: CASSLTGFQNTEAFF. In DNA form, the CDR3 reads TGTGCCAGCAGCTTAACCGGGTTCCAGAACACTGAAGCTTTCTTT.

The rearrangement uses TRBV28 and TRBJ1-1, with D perhaps matching TRBD1 (6 bases). V was clipped by 10 bases and J by 3 bases, with 9 bases between them. Germline lookup yields CDR1 MDHEN and CDR2 SYDVKM. CDR3 length: 11 residues. CDR3 sequence reads: CATWGHTEAFF. Written as DNA, the CDR3 is TGTGCCACCTGGGGGCACACTGAAGCTTTCTTT.

The gene calls are TRBV28 and TRBJ2-1; 9 bases are a match to TRBD2. Germline V lookup: CDR1 MDHEN, CDR2 SYDVKM. The CDR3 contains 14 residues. J lost 7 bases, V lost 7 bases, and 8 bases had no gene match. The CDR3 is CASMGASGTNEQFF. CDR3 sequence (DNA): TGTGCCAGCATGGGGGCTAGCGGGACGAATGAGCAGTTCTTC. The variable domain in full, with the rest retrieved from reference TRBV28 and TRBJ2-1, is DVKVTQSSRYLVKRTGEKVFLECVQDMDHENMFWYRQDPGLGLRLIYFSYDVKMKEKGDIPEGYSVSREKKERFSLILESASTNQTSMYLCASMGASGTNEQFFGPGTRLTVL.

V and J are TRBV28 and TRBJ2-7, with 7 bases fitting TRBD1. Germline CDR1 and CDR2: MDHEN and SYDVKM. Losses at the gene ends were 4 bases for V and 3 bases for J; bases not matched to a gene: 6. This CDR3 comprises 14 residues. CDR3 in DNA: TGTGCCAGCAGTTGGGACAGTAAAAGCTACGAGCAGTACTTC. It translates to CASSWDSKSYEQYF.

The gene calls are TRBV4-2 and TRBJ1-4; D is unclear. CDR1 is LGHNA and CDR2 is YNFKEQ in the germline V gene. The CDR3 is 15 amino acids. Deletions cut 1 base from V and 4 bases from J, with 10 bases between. The CDR3 loop reads CASSQVGQFNEKLFF. The CDR3 nucleotides are TGTGCCAGCAGCCAAGTGGGCCAGTTTAATGAAAAACTGTTTTTT.

The CDR3 spells CASSEAGQTMNTEAFF. The DNA of the CDR3 is TGCGCCAGCAGTGAGGCGGGACAGACCATGAACACTGAAGCTTTCTTT. V usage is TRBV10-2 and J usage is TRBJ1-1; 7 bases are shared with TRBD1. Per the germline V gene, CDR1 is WSHSY and CDR2 is SAAADI. With 2 bases clipped from V and 0 bases from J, the junction kept 6 bases outside the gene matches. The CDR3 is 16 residues long.

The rearrangement joins TRBV11-2 to TRBJ2-7; the D gene is possibly TRBD2 (6 bases). The germline V gene has CDR1 SGHAT and CDR2 FQNNGV. Trimming took 1 base from V and 6 from J, leaving 16 bases between them. There are 15 residues in the CDR3. The CDR3 region has the DNA TGTGCCAGCAGCTTAGGGGCGGGAAGGTGGGGCGAGCAGTACTTC. Its protein is CASSLGAGRWGEQYF.

The rearrangement joins TRBV10-3 to TRBJ2-7; maybe TRBD2 (5 bases). This CDR3 has 11 amino acids. Trimming left V 2 bases short and J 7 bases short, with 6 bases between. Germline lookup yields CDR1 ENHRY and CDR2 SYGVKD. CDR3 bases: TGTGCCATCAGTGAGGGGAGAGAGCAGTACTTC. Protein product: CAISEGREQYF.

In its sample, this clone was seen a few times. The V and J genes are TRBV7-2 and TRBJ1-4; D might be TRBD1 (5 bases). Per germline, CDR1 SGHTA and CDR2 FQGNSA. V lost 2 bases and J 4 bases, leaving 14 bases between the germline ends. The CDR3 extends over 16 amino acids. In DNA, the CDR3 is TGTGCCAGCAGCTTAAGTTGGGGCAGAGTTAATGAAAAACTGTTTTTT. Encoded protein: CASSLSWGRVNEKLFF.

This chain uses TRBV6-5 with TRBJ1-3; D remains ambiguous. V was pared by 6 bases and J by 0 bases, with 12 bases between. CDR1 and CDR2 from the germline V gene are MNHEY and SVGAGI. The CDR3 runs to 15 residues. The CDR3 here is CASRSGAGSGNTIYF. The CDR3 DNA reads as TGTGCCAGCAGGAGTGGAGCCGGCTCTGGAAACACCATATATTTT.

CDR3 DNA sequence: TGTGCCAGTAGTACTTACCGGGACAGGCTGAACACTGAAGCTTTCTTT. Translation: CASSTYRDRLNTEAFF. The chain joins TRBV19 to TRBJ1-1; 8 bases are a match to TRBD1. Per germline, CDR1 LNHDA and CDR2 SQIVND (reference sequence). After removal of 4 bases from V and 0 bases from J, the junction contained 7 bases not matched to a gene. This CDR3 has 16 residues.

This chain connects TRBV13 to TRBJ2-3; D may be TRBD2 (5 bases). The germline V and J ends were trimmed by 5 bases and 2 bases, with 23 bases remaining between them. This CDR3 contains 18 residues. The germline gives CDR1 PRHDT, CDR2 FYEKMQ (reference sequence). CDR3 bases: TGTGCCAGCAGCGGTGAGGACTTTCCCCATGGTTTCACAGATACGCAGTATTTT. It encodes CASSGEDFPHGFTDTQYF.

In DNA form, the CDR3 reads TGCGCCAGCGGTCACAGGGGTGAGCTGTTTTTT. This gives the protein CASGHRGELFF. The rearrangement uses TRBV5-1 and TRBJ2-2; 7 bases match TRBD1. The CDR3 has 11 residues. Germline V CDR1 and CDR2: SGHRS, YFSETQ. Unmatched junction bases numbered 5, after V lost 7 bases and J lost 11 bases. Together with reference TRBV5-1 and TRBJ2-2, the CDR3 gives the full variable domain: KAGVTQTPRYLIKTRGQQVTLSCSPISGHRSVSWYQQTPGQGLQFLFEYFSETQRNKGNFPGRFSGRQFSNSRSEMNVSTLELGDSALYLCASGHRGELFFGEGSRLTVL.

The chain couples TRBV27 to TRBJ1-2; the match to TRBD1 covers 9 bases. Germline CDR1 reads MNHEY; CDR2 reads SMNVEV (reference sequence). V lost 5 bases, J lost 4 bases, and 11 bases stayed unmatched. This CDR3 spans 16 amino acids. DNA of the CDR3: TGTGCCAGCAGTCGTACAGGGGGCGCCCCCCCCTATGGCTACACCTTC. Encoded protein: CASSRTGGAPPYGYTF.

V gene TRBV7-9 combines with J gene TRBJ2-2, with 7 positions matching TRBD2. V lost 4 bases, J lost 1 base, and 6 bases stayed unmatched. CDR3 length: 16 amino acids. Germline V gene lookup returns CDR1 SEHNR and CDR2 FQNEAQ (reference sequence). The DNA of the CDR3 is TGTGCCAGCAGCTCTAGCCCGGGGGGGAACACCGGGGAGCTGTTTTTT. Its translation is CASSSSPGGNTGELFF.

The chain joins TRBV9 to TRBJ1-2, with D possibly being TRBD1 (5 bases). Germline assignment: CDR1 SGDLS and CDR2 YYNGEE. There are 15 residues in the CDR3. V was shortened by 2 bases and J by 4 bases, with 15 bases between the two germline ends. The CDR3 nucleotides read TGTGCCAGCAGCGTGGGGCAGGGCGGGAGCTATGGCTACACCTTC. It codes for CASSVGQGGSYGYTF.

This rearrangement joins TRBV5-1 to TRBJ2-7; 8 bases fit TRBD1. CDR3 size: 14 residues. CDR1 is SGHRS, CDR2 YFSETQ, per germline. V trimming: 1 base; J trimming: 7 bases; junction bases outside the gene matches: 7. The CDR3 loop is CASSLSGYRGEQYF. In DNA, the CDR3 is TGCGCCAGCAGCTTGAGCGGTTACAGGGGGGAGCAGTACTTC.

CDR3 protein: CACGTGGYTF. In DNA, the CDR3 is TGTGCCTGCGGGACAGGTGGCTACACCTTC. The gene calls are TRBV28 and TRBJ1-2; 8 positions agree with TRBD1. This CDR3 is built from 10 residues. CDR1 and CDR2 from the germline V gene are MDHEN and SYDVKM. With V trimmed by 11 bases and J by 7 bases, 3 bases remained unmatched.

This CDR3 is CASSKGTSNTEAFF. CDR3 DNA: TGCGCCAGCTCCAAGGGGACATCGAACACTGAAGCTTTCTTT. The chain couples TRBV5-1 to TRBJ1-1; D may be TRBD1 (6 bases). V was trimmed by 7 bases and J by 1 base, leaving 14 bases between them. This CDR3 region has 14 residues. Germline loops: CDR1 SGHRS, CDR2 YFSETQ.

V is TRBV3-1 (or the pseudogene TRBV3-2) and J is TRBJ1-2; no firm D call. Germline loops: CDR1 LGHDT, CDR2 YNNKEL (reference sequence). Trimming removed 4 bases from V and 10 bases from J, with 16 bases in between. This CDR3 is 13 amino acids long. CDR3 sequence reads: CASSPRGGLDYTF. The CDR3 DNA reads TGTGCCAGCAGCCCCCGGGGAGGGTTGGACTACACCTTC.

The chain links TRBV19 to TRBJ2-7; 9 positions agree with TRBD2. Germline V CDR1 and CDR2: LNHDA, SQIVND (reference sequence). The CDR3 is 14 residues long. V trimming: 3 bases; J trimming: 0 bases; junction bases outside the gene matches: 0. In nucleotides, the CDR3 is TGTGCCAGTAGTATGACTAGCGGCTCCTACGAGCAGTACTTC. This translates into CASSMTSGSYEQYF.